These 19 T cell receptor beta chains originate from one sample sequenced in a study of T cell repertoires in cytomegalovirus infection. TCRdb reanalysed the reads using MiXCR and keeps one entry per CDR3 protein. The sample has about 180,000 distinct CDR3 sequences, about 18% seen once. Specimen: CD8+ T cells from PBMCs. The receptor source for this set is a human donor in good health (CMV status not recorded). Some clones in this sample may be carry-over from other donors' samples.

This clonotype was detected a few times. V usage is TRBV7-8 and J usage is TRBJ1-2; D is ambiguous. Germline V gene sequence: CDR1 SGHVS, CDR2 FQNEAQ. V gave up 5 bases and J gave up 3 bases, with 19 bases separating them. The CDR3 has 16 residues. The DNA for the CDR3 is TGTGCCAGCAGCGCCTACGGACTATCGACTGACTATGGCTACACCTTC. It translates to CASSAYGLSTDYGYTF.

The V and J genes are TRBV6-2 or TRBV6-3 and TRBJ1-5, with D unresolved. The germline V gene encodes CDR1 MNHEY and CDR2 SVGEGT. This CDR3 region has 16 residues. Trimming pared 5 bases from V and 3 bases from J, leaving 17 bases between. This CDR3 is CASSSPAGFFNQPQHF. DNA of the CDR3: TGTGCCAGCAGTAGCCCGGCGGGGTTTTTCAATCAGCCCCAGCATTTT.

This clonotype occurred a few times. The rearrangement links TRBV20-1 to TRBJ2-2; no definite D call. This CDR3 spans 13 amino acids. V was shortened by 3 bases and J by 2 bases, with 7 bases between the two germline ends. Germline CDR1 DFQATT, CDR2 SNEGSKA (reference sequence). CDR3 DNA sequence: TGCAGTGCTAGGAGCTTAAACACCGGGGAGCTGTTTTTT. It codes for CSARSLNTGELFF.

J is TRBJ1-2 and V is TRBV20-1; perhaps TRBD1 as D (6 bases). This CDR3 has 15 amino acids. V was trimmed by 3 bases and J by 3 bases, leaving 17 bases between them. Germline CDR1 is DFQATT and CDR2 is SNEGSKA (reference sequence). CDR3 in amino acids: CSASTPAGDDYGYTF. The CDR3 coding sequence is TGCAGTGCTAGTACCCCGGCAGGGGATGACTATGGCTACACCTTC.

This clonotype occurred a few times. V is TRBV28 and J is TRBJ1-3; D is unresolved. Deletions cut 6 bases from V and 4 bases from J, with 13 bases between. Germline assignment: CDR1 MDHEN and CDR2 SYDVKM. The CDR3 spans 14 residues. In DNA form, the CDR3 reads TGTGCCAGCAGCCGTCCCTACCAGGGAAACACCATATATTTT. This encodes CASSRPYQGNTIYF.

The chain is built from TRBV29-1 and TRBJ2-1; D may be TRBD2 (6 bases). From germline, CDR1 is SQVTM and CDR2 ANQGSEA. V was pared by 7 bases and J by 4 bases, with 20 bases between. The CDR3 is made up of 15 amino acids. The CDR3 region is CSAAPGVAAYNEQFF. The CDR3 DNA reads TGCAGCGCGGCCCCCGGGGTAGCGGCGTACAATGAGCAGTTCTTC.

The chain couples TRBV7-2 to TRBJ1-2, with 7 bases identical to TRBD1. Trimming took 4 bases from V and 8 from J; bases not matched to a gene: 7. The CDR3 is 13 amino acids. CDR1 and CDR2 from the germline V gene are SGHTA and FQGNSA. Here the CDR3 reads CASSYRGAGGYTF. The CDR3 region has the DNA TGTGCCAGCAGCTACAGGGGTGCAGGGGGCTACACCTTC.

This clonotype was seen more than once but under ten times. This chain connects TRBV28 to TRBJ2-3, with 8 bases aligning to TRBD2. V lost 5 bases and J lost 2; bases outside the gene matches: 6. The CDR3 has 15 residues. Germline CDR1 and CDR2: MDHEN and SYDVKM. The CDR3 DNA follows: TGTGCCAGCAGTGAACTAGCGGACCTCACAGATACGCAGTATTTT. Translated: CASSELADLTDTQYF.

The CDR3 spells CSASPGVYSGNTIYF. CDR3 bases: TGCAGTGCTAGCCCGGGGGTTTACTCTGGAAACACCATATATTTT. V is TRBV20-1 and J is TRBJ1-3, with a weak D call TRBD1 (5 bases). V was cut by 3 bases and J by 0 bases, with 12 bases left in between. Germline values: CDR1 DFQATT, CDR2 SNEGSKA (reference sequence). CDR3 length equals 15 residues.

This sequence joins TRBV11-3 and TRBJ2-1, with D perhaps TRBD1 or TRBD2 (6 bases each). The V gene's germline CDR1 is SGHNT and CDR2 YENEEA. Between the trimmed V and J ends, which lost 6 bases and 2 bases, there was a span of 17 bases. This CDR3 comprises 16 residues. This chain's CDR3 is CASSFGGRFTYNEQFF. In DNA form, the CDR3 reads TGTGCCAGCAGTTTTGGGGGGCGGTTCACCTACAATGAGCAGTTCTTC.

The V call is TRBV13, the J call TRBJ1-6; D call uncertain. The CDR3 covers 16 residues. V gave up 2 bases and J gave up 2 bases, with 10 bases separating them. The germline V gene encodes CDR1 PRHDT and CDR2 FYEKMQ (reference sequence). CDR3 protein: CASSLSSGAYNSPLHF. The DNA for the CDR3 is TGTGCCAGCAGCTTATCATCAGGCGCCTATAATTCACCCCTCCACTTT.

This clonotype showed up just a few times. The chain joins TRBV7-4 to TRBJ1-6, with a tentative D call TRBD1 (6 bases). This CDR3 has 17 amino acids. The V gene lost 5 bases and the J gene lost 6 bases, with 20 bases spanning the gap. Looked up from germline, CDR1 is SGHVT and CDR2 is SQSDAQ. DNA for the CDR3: TGTGCCAGCAGCCCCGGACAGCCGAGAACGATTAATTCACCCCTCCACTTT. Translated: CASSPGQPRTINSPLHF.

CDR3 in amino acids: CASSLPRNTEAFF. CDR3 sequence (DNA): TGTGCCAGCAGTTTACCCAGGAACACTGAAGCTTTCTTT. V and J are TRBV28 and TRBJ1-1; no clear D. V lost 2 bases, J lost 1 base, and 5 bases lay in between. The germline V gene encodes CDR1 MDHEN and CDR2 SYDVKM. The CDR3 totals 13 residues. Looking up the rest from reference TRBV28 and TRBJ1-1 gives the full variable domain: DVKVTQSSRYLVKRTGEKVFLECVQDMDHENMFWYRQDPGLGLRLIYFSYDVKMKEKGDIPEGYSVSREKKERFSLILESASTNQTSMYLCASSLPRNTEAFFGQGTRLTVV.

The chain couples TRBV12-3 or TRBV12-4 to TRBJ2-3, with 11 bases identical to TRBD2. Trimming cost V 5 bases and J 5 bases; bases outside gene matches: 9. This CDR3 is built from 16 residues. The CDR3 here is CASSPGLAGRGDTQYF. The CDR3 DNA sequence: TGTGCCAGCAGTCCCGGACTAGCGGGTAGGGGAGATACGCAGTATTTT.

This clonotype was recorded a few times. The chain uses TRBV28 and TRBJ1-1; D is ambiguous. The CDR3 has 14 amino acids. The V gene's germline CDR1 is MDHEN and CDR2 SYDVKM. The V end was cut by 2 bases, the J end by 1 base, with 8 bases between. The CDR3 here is CASSLQSRNTEAFF. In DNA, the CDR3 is TGTGCCAGCAGTTTACAGTCGAGGAACACTGAAGCTTTCTTT. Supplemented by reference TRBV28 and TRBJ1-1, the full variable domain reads DVKVTQSSRYLVKRTGEKVFLECVQDMDHENMFWYRQDPGLGLRLIYFSYDVKMKEKGDIPEGYSVSREKKERFSLILESASTNQTSMYLCASSLQSRNTEAFFGQGTRLTVV.

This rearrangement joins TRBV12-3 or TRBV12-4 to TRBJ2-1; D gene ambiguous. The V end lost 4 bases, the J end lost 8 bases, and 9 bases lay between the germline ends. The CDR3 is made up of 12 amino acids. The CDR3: CASSSDRDEQFF. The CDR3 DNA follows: TGTGCCAGCAGTTCGGATAGGGATGAGCAGTTCTTC.

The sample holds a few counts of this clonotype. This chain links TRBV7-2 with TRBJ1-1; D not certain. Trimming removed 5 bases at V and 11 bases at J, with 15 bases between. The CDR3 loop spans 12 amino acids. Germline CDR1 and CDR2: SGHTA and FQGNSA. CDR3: CASSEWVAGAFF. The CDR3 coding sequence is TGTGCCAGCAGCGAGTGGGTGGCGGGTGCTTTCTTT.

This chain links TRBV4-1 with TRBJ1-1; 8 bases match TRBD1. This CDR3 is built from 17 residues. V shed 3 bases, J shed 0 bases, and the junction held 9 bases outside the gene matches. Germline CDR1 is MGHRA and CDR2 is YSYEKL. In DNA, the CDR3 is TGCGCCAGCAGCCACGAAGACAGGGGTGTGATGAACACTGAAGCTTTCTTT. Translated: CASSHEDRGVMNTEAFF.

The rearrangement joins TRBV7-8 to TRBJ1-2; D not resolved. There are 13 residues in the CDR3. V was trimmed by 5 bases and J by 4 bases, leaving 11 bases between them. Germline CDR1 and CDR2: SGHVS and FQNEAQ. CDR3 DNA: TGTGCCAGCAGCCCCGGACGGTTCTATGGCTACACCTTC. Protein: CASSPGRFYGYTF. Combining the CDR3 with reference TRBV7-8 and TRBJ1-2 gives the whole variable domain GAGVSQSPRYKVAKRGQDVALRCDPISGHVSLFWYQQALGQGPEFLTYFQNEAQLDKSGLPSDRFFAERPEGSVSTLKIQRTQQEDSAVYLCASSPGRFYGYTFGSGTRLTVV.